The 9 T cell receptor beta chains below were found in one sample sequenced in a study of T cell responses to AZD1222 COVID-19 vaccine. Profiled with immunoSEQ multiplex PCR; TCRdb holds only in-frame clones, not every one. The table includes some 130,000 clones, less than 95% detected once. Source: peripheral blood, taken on day 0 of AZD1222 vaccination. The receptors were sampled from an adult in good health.

The rearrangement links TRBV7-6 to TRBJ2-7; possible D gene TRBD2, 6 bases. In germline, CDR1 is SGHVS, CDR2 FNYEAQ. The CDR3 spans 16 residues. V lost 4 bases and J 0 bases, leaving 16 bases between the germline ends. The DNA of the CDR3 is TGTGCCAGCAGCTCCACCCCGGACGGGGGCTCCTACGAGCAGTACTTC. Translation: CASSSTPDGGSYEQYF. Supplemented by reference TRBV7-6 and TRBJ2-7, the full variable domain reads GAGVSQSPRYKVTKRGQDVALRCDPISGHVSLYWYRQALGQGPEFLTYFNYEAQQDKSGLPNDRFSAERPEGSISTLTIQRTEQRDSAMYRCASSSTPDGGSYEQYFGPGTRLTVT.

The chain carries TRBV28 and TRBJ1-5, with D unresolved. The germline gives CDR1 MDHEN, CDR2 SYDVKM. The CDR3 is 11 residues long. V lost 5 bases, J lost 7 bases, and 6 bases lay in between. This CDR3 reads CASSHGQPQHF. For the CDR3, the DNA is TGTGCCAGCAGTCACGGGCAGCCCCAGCATTTT.

The chain links TRBV9 to TRBJ1-5, with D possibly being TRBD1 (5 bases). V was clipped by 0 bases and J by 4 bases, with 11 bases between them. The CDR3 is 15 residues long. Germline V lookup: CDR1 SGDLS, CDR2 YYNGEE. CDR3 protein: CASSVGMGENQPQHF. DNA for the CDR3: TGTGCCAGCAGCGTAGGAATGGGGGAAAATCAGCCCCAGCATTTT.

V is TRBV4-1 and J is TRBJ1-5; D ambiguous. CDR1 is MGHRA and CDR2 is YSYEKL in the germline V gene. Between the trimmed V and J ends, which lost 0 bases and 2 bases, there was a span of 11 bases. The CDR3 totals 16 residues. In nucleotides, the CDR3 is TGCGCCAGCAGCCAAGAGATAGGTGTTGGCAATCAGCCCCAGCATTTT. It translates to CASSQEIGVGNQPQHF.

The CDR3 DNA is TGTGCCAGCAGCCGGGGGACCGCTGGGGATGAAAAACTGTTTTTT. It encodes CASSRGTAGDEKLFF. The chain couples TRBV28 to TRBJ1-4, with D possibly being TRBD1 (5 bases). The CDR3 runs 15 residues. Germline lookup yields CDR1 MDHEN and CDR2 SYDVKM. Deletions cut 6 bases from V and 6 bases from J, with 17 bases between.

V is TRBV30 and J is TRBJ2-3; D remains unclear. CDR3 length: 15 residues. Trimming removed 0 bases at V and 0 bases at J, with 10 bases between. Germline loops: CDR1 GTSNPN, CDR2 SVGIG (reference sequence). CDR3 region: CAWSVDFSSTDTQYF. DNA of the CDR3: TGTGCCTGGAGTGTAGACTTCTCCAGCACAGATACGCAGTATTTT.

This sequence joins TRBV29-1 and TRBJ1-1, with a tentative D call TRBD1 (5 bases). V shed 3 bases and J shed 1 base, with 9 bases lying between them. CDR3 length: 13 residues. CDR1 and CDR2 from the germline V gene are SQVTM and ANQGSEA. CDR3 bases: TGCAGCGTTGATTACAGGCCGAACACTGAAGCTTTCTTT. This codes for CSVDYRPNTEAFF.

The rearrangement joins TRBV5-4 to TRBJ2-2; D might be TRBD1 or TRBD2, each matching 6 bases. Trimming left V 9 bases short and J 6 bases short, with 18 bases between. The CDR3 covers 14 residues. Germline-derived CDR1 and CDR2 are SGHNT and YYREEE (reference sequence). CDR3 DNA sequence: TGTGCCATCCGGTGGGGGGCCGAGTCCGGGGAGCTGTTTTTT. Protein sequence: CAIRWGAESGELFF.

The chain recombines TRBV7-9 with TRBJ2-5; 8 bases line up with TRBD2. V gave up 5 bases and J gave up 2 bases; unmatched junction bases: 4. CDR3 length equals 14 residues. Germline-derived CDR1 and CDR2 are SEHNR and FQNEAQ (reference sequence). Here the CDR3 DNA reads TGTGCCAGCAGCCCGGGGGGGCGGCAAGAGACCCAGTACTTC. Its protein is CASSPGGRQETQYF.